This TCR beta chain originates from a study of control samples from healthy donors and cancer patients. The method was immunoSEQ multiplex PCR; TCRdb's version includes in-frame clones alone and lacks a portion of them. The sample lists approximately 120,000 clones; around 89% were seen once. CDR3 size: 13 residues. Germline CDR1 MGHDK, CDR2 SYGVNS. Trimming removed 2 bases from V and 4 bases from J, with 8 bases in between. This receptor was taken from a woman aged 50 to 60 in good health. V is TRBV25-1 and J is TRBJ1-2; D is unresolved. The source material was blood. CDR3 sequence: CASSEDRSYGYTF. The DNA for the CDR3 is TGTGCCAGCAGTGAAGATCGGTCCTATGGCTACACCTTC.